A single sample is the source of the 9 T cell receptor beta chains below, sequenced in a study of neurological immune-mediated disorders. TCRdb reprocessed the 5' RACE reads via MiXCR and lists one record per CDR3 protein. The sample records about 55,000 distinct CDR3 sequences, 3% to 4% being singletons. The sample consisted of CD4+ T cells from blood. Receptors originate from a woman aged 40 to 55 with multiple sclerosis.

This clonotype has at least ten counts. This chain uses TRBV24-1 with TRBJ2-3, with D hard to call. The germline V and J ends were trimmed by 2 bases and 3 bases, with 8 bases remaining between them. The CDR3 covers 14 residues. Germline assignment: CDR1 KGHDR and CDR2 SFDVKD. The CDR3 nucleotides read TGTGCCACCAGTGATTCCGCAAGGACAGATACGCAGTATTTT. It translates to CATSDSARTDTQYF.

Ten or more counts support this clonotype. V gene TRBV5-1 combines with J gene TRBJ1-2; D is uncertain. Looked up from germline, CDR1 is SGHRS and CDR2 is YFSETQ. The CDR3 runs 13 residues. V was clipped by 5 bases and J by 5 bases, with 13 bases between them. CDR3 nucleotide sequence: TGCGCCAGCAGATTTAAAGAGGGTTATGGCTACACCTTC. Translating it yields CASRFKEGYGYTF.

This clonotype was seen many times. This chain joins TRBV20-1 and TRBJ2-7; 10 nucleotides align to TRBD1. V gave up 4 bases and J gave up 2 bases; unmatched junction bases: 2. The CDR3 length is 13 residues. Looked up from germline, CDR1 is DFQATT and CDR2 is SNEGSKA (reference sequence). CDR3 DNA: TGCAGTGCTACGGGACAGGGGACCTACGAGCAGTACTTC. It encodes CSATGQGTYEQYF.

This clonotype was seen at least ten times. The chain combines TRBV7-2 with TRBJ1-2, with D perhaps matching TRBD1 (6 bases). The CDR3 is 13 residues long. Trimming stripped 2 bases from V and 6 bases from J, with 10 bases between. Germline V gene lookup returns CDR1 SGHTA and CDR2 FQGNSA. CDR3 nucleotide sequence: TGTGCCAGCAGCTTAATACAGGGTAATGGCTACACCTTC. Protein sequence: CASSLIQGNGYTF. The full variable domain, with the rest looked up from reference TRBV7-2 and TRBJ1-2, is GAGVSQSPSNKVTEKGKDVELRCDPISGHTALYWYRQSLGQGLEFLIYFQGNSAPDKSGLPSDRFSAERTGGSVSTLTIQRTQQEDSAVYLCASSLIQGNGYTFGSGTRLTVV.

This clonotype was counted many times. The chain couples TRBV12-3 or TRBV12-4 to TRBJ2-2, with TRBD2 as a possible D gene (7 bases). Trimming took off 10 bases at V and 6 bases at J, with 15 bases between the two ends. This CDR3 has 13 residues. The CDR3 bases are TGTGCCACCCGGGGGCGGGGGCCCGGGGAGCTGTTTTTT. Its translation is CATRGRGPGELFF.

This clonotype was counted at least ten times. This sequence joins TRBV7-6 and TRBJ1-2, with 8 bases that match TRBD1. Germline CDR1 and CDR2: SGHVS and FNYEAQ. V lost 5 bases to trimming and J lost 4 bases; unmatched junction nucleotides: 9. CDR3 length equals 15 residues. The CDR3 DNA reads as TGTGCCAGCAGCCCGTGGGGACAGGAGATCTATGGCTACACCTTC. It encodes CASSPWGQEIYGYTF.

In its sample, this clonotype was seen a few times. The chain's CDR3 is CASRPVDLEQKLFF. The CDR3 coding sequence is TGCGCCAGTAGGCCGGTAGATTTGGAGCAAAAACTGTTTTTT. This chain uses TRBV10-2 with TRBJ1-4, with D unresolved. Trimming pared 9 bases from V and 9 bases from J, leaving 20 bases between. From germline, CDR1 is WSHSY and CDR2 SAAADI. The CDR3 is made up of 14 amino acids.

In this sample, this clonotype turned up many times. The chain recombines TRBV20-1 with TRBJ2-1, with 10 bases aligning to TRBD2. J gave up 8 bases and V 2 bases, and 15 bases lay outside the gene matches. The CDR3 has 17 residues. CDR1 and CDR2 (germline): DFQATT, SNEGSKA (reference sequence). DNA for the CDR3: TGCAGTGCTAGAAGCCCCAGCGGGGGGGCCGGGGGAGATGAGCAGTTCTTC. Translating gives CSARSPSGGAGGDEQFF.

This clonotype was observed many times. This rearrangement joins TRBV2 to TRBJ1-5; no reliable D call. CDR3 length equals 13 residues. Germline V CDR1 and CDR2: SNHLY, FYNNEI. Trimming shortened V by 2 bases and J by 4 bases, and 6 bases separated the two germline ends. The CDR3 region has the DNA TGTGCCAGCAGTGAAATCGGAAATCAGCCCCAGCATTTT. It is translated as CASSEIGNQPQHF.